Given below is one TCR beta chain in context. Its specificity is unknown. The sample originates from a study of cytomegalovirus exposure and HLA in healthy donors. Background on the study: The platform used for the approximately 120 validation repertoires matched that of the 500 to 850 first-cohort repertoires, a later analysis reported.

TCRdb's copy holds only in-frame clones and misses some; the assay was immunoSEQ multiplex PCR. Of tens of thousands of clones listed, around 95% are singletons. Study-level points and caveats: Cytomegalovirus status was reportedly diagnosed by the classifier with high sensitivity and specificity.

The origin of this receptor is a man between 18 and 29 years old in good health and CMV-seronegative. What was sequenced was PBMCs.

CDR3 nucleotide sequence: TGTGCCAGTAGTCCAGCTCGGGTAAACACCGGGGAGCTGTTTTTT. Amino acid sequence: CASSPARVNTGELFF. The chain uses TRBV19 and TRBJ2-2; D not certain. V was cut by 5 bases and J by 2 bases, with 12 bases left in between. Germline CDR1 reads LNHDA; CDR2 reads SQIVND (reference sequence). CDR3 size: 15 residues.